Below are 9 T cell receptor beta chains sequenced from a single sample in a study of response to subunit inactivated influenza vaccine. TCRdb fed the RT-PCR reads into MiXCR, producing one record per CDR3 protein. The table has about 570,000 distinct CDR3 sequences, 11% seen once. This same sample was also taken into another study, of T cells expressing NK-cell markers. Per that paper: The cDNA for TCR beta came from 5'RACE template switching with UMIs.

The sequenced sample was PBMCs from blood, obtained on the day of vaccination. The receptors shown here come from a man aged 50 to 59 who received an inactivated influenza vaccine.

The chain links TRBV28 to TRBJ1-5; a possible D gene is TRBD1 (6 bases). The CDR3 spans 16 residues. V lost 6 bases, J lost 0 bases, and 15 bases lay in between. Germline CDR1 is MDHEN and CDR2 is SYDVKM. As DNA, the CDR3 is TGTGCCAGCAGCCACACGACAGGATATAGCAATCAGCCCCAGCATTTT. It codes for CASSHTTGYSNQPQHF.

There are a few counts of this clonotype. The V gene is TRBV4-3, the J gene TRBJ2-7; D may be TRBD2 (5 bases). The CDR3 sequence is 15 residues long. The ends were cut back, 0 bases at V and 4 bases at J, with 13 bases in the middle. Per the germline V gene, CDR1 is LGHNA and CDR2 is YSLEER. CDR3: CASSQDAAAGYEQYF. CDR3 nucleotides: TGCGCCAGCAGCCAAGATGCAGCGGCCGGGTACGAGCAGTACTTC.

The table lists this clonotype with a few counts. The rearrangement uses TRBV20-1 and TRBJ2-3; TRBD2 aligns across 11 bases. This CDR3 is 14 amino acids long. Germline loops: CDR1 DFQATT, CDR2 SNEGSKA (reference sequence). Germline trimming cut 5 bases from V and 3 bases from J; bases unmatched to any gene: 4. Here the CDR3 reads CSAQTSGGTDTQYF. The CDR3 DNA is TGCAGTGCTCAAACTAGCGGGGGTACAGATACGCAGTATTTT.

The rearrangement joins TRBV19 to TRBJ1-3; tentative D call: TRBD1 (5 bases). V lost 9 bases, J lost 1 base, and 13 bases lay in between. The CDR3 is 14 residues long. Germline values: CDR1 LNHDA, CDR2 SQIVND (reference sequence). The CDR3 DNA is TGTGCCAGCGGGACGGCCGTATCTGGAAACACCATATATTTT. Its translation: CASGTAVSGNTIYF. The full variable domain, rest sourced from reference TRBV19 and TRBJ1-3, is DGGITQSPKYLFRKEGQNVTLSCEQNLNHDAMYWYRQDPGQGLRLIYYSQIVNDFQKGDIAEGYSVSREKKESFPLTVTSAQKNPTAFYLCASGTAVSGNTIYFGEGSWLTVV.

This clonotype was seen a handful of times. The chain recombines TRBV3-1 with TRBJ2-7; 7 bases match TRBD1. V trimming: 4 bases; J trimming: 4 bases; junction bases outside the gene matches: 10. Germline assignment: CDR1 LGHDT and CDR2 YNNKEL (reference sequence). The CDR3 covers 15 residues. The CDR3 reads CASSRQGRLRYEQYF. The CDR3 DNA reads TGTGCCAGCAGCCGACAGGGTCGGCTACGGTACGAGCAGTACTTC.

The J gene is TRBJ2-2, the V gene TRBV19, with D perhaps matching TRBD1 (5 bases). CDR1 is LNHDA and CDR2 is SQIVND in the germline V gene (reference sequence). The CDR3 sequence is 14 residues long. Trimming shortened V by 2 bases and J by 6 bases, and 10 bases separated the two germline ends. CDR3 in amino acids: CASSITRAAGELFF. CDR3 in DNA: TGTGCCAGTAGTATAACCAGGGCGGCCGGGGAGCTGTTTTTT. The full variable domain, its missing parts supplied by reference TRBV19 and TRBJ2-2, is DGGITQSPKYLFRKEGQNVTLSCEQNLNHDAMYWYRQDPGQGLRLIYYSQIVNDFQKGDIAEGYSVSREKKESFPLTVTSAQKNPTAFYLCASSITRAAGELFFGEGSRLTVL.

The genes are TRBV29-1 and TRBJ1-1; D unresolved. The germline V and J ends were trimmed by 8 bases and 4 bases, with 14 bases remaining between them. CDR1 is SQVTM and CDR2 is ANQGSEA in the germline V gene. The CDR3 has 12 amino acids. For the CDR3, the DNA is TGCAGCACCTTGGAAGCTATCACTGAAGCTTTCTTT. The encoded protein is CSTLEAITEAFF.

This clonotype was observed at least ten times. V is TRBV3-1 and J is TRBJ1-6; 9 nucleotides agree with TRBD1. This CDR3 is built from 14 residues. The germline gives CDR1 LGHDT, CDR2 YNNKEL (reference sequence). V lost 8 bases and J lost 4; bases outside the gene matches: 3. The chain's CDR3 is CASSGTGYNSPLHF. In DNA form, the CDR3 reads TGTGCCAGCTCCGGGACAGGGTATAATTCACCCCTCCACTTT.

The chain employs TRBV10-3 and TRBJ1-6, with 7 bases aligning to TRBD1. This CDR3 region has 14 residues. Germline values: CDR1 ENHRY, CDR2 SYGVKD. V was pared by 6 bases and J by 8 bases, with 7 bases of the junction left unmatched. CDR3 residues: CAIRRDSGDSPLHF. CDR3 nucleotide sequence: TGTGCCATCAGGAGGGACAGTGGGGATTCACCCCTCCACTTT.